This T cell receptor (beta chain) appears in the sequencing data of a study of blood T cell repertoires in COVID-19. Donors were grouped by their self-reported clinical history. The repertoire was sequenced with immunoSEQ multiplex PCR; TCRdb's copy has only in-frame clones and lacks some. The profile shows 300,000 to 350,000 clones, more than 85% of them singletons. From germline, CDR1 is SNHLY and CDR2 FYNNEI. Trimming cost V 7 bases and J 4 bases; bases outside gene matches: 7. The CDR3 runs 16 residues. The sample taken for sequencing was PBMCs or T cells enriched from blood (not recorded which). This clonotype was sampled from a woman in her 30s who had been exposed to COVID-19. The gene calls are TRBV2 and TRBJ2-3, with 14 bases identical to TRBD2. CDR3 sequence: CASKLGLAGDADTQYF. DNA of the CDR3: TGTGCCAGCAAACTGGGACTAGCGGGGGACGCAGATACGCAGTATTTT.